This T cell receptor (beta chain) was sequenced for a study of T cell changes during pregnancy in multiple sclerosis. This clone was seen just once. Losses at the gene ends were 8 bases for V and 1 base for J; bases not matched to a gene: 6. Germline assignment: CDR1 LNHDA and CDR2 SQIVND (reference sequence). The CDR3 sequence is 14 residues long. Data came from immunoSEQ multiplex PCR; TCRdb stores just in-frame clones and leaves some out. The table lists tens of thousands of clones, approximately 92% of them singletons. This rearrangement joins TRBV19 to TRBJ1-1, with 8 nucleotides matching TRBD1. This receptor was obtained from a female donor with multiple sclerosis, enrolled in a pregnancy study. Sequences were derived from CD4+ T cells from peripheral blood mononuclear cells, sampled before pregnancy. This chain's CDR3 is CASGKQGGNTEAFF. CDR3 coding DNA: TGTGCCAGTGGCAAACAGGGGGGGAACACTGAAGCTTTCTTT.